This TCR beta chain originates from a study of T-cell reconstitution after alpha-beta-depleted transplantation in children. Study-wide findings and caveats: Most T-cell counts and diversity one year after the transplant came from T cells that were newly produced. It was reported that alpha-beta T cells came from several hundred expanded graft clones (about two months after transplant). The origin of high day-60 TCRbeta diversity in some patients lay in surviving recipient T cells and thymic progenitors.

Unmatched junction bases numbered 6, after V lost 0 bases and J lost 5 bases. Germline V CDR1 and CDR2: SGHRS, YFSETQ. The CDR3 runs to 16 residues. The TCRbeta library was prepared with unique molecular identifiers. Using its own MiXCR run on the PCR reads, TCRdb lists one record per CDR3 protein. The sample holds hundreds of thousands of distinct CDR3 sequences, around 13% seen once. This clonotype appeared many times. What it binds is unknown. Sequenced material: PBMCs, taken before TCRalphabeta/CD19-depleted stem cell transplant. The TCR sequence derives from a girl aged 2 to 10 with congenital amegakaryocytic thrombocytopenia, due to receive a stem cell transplant. The chain joins TRBV5-1 to TRBJ2-1; 9 positions match TRBD2. CDR3 nucleotide sequence: TGCGCCAGCAGCTTGGTTGGTCGACTAGCGGACAATGAGCAGTTCTTC. Translation gives CASSLVGRLADNEQFF. Full variable domain (missing parts from reference TRBV5-1 and TRBJ2-1): KAGVTQTPRYLIKTRGQQVTLSCSPISGHRSVSWYQQTPGQGLQFLFEYFSETQRNKGNFPGRFSGRQFSNSRSEMNVSTLELGDSALYLCASSLVGRLADNEQFFGPGTRLTVL.